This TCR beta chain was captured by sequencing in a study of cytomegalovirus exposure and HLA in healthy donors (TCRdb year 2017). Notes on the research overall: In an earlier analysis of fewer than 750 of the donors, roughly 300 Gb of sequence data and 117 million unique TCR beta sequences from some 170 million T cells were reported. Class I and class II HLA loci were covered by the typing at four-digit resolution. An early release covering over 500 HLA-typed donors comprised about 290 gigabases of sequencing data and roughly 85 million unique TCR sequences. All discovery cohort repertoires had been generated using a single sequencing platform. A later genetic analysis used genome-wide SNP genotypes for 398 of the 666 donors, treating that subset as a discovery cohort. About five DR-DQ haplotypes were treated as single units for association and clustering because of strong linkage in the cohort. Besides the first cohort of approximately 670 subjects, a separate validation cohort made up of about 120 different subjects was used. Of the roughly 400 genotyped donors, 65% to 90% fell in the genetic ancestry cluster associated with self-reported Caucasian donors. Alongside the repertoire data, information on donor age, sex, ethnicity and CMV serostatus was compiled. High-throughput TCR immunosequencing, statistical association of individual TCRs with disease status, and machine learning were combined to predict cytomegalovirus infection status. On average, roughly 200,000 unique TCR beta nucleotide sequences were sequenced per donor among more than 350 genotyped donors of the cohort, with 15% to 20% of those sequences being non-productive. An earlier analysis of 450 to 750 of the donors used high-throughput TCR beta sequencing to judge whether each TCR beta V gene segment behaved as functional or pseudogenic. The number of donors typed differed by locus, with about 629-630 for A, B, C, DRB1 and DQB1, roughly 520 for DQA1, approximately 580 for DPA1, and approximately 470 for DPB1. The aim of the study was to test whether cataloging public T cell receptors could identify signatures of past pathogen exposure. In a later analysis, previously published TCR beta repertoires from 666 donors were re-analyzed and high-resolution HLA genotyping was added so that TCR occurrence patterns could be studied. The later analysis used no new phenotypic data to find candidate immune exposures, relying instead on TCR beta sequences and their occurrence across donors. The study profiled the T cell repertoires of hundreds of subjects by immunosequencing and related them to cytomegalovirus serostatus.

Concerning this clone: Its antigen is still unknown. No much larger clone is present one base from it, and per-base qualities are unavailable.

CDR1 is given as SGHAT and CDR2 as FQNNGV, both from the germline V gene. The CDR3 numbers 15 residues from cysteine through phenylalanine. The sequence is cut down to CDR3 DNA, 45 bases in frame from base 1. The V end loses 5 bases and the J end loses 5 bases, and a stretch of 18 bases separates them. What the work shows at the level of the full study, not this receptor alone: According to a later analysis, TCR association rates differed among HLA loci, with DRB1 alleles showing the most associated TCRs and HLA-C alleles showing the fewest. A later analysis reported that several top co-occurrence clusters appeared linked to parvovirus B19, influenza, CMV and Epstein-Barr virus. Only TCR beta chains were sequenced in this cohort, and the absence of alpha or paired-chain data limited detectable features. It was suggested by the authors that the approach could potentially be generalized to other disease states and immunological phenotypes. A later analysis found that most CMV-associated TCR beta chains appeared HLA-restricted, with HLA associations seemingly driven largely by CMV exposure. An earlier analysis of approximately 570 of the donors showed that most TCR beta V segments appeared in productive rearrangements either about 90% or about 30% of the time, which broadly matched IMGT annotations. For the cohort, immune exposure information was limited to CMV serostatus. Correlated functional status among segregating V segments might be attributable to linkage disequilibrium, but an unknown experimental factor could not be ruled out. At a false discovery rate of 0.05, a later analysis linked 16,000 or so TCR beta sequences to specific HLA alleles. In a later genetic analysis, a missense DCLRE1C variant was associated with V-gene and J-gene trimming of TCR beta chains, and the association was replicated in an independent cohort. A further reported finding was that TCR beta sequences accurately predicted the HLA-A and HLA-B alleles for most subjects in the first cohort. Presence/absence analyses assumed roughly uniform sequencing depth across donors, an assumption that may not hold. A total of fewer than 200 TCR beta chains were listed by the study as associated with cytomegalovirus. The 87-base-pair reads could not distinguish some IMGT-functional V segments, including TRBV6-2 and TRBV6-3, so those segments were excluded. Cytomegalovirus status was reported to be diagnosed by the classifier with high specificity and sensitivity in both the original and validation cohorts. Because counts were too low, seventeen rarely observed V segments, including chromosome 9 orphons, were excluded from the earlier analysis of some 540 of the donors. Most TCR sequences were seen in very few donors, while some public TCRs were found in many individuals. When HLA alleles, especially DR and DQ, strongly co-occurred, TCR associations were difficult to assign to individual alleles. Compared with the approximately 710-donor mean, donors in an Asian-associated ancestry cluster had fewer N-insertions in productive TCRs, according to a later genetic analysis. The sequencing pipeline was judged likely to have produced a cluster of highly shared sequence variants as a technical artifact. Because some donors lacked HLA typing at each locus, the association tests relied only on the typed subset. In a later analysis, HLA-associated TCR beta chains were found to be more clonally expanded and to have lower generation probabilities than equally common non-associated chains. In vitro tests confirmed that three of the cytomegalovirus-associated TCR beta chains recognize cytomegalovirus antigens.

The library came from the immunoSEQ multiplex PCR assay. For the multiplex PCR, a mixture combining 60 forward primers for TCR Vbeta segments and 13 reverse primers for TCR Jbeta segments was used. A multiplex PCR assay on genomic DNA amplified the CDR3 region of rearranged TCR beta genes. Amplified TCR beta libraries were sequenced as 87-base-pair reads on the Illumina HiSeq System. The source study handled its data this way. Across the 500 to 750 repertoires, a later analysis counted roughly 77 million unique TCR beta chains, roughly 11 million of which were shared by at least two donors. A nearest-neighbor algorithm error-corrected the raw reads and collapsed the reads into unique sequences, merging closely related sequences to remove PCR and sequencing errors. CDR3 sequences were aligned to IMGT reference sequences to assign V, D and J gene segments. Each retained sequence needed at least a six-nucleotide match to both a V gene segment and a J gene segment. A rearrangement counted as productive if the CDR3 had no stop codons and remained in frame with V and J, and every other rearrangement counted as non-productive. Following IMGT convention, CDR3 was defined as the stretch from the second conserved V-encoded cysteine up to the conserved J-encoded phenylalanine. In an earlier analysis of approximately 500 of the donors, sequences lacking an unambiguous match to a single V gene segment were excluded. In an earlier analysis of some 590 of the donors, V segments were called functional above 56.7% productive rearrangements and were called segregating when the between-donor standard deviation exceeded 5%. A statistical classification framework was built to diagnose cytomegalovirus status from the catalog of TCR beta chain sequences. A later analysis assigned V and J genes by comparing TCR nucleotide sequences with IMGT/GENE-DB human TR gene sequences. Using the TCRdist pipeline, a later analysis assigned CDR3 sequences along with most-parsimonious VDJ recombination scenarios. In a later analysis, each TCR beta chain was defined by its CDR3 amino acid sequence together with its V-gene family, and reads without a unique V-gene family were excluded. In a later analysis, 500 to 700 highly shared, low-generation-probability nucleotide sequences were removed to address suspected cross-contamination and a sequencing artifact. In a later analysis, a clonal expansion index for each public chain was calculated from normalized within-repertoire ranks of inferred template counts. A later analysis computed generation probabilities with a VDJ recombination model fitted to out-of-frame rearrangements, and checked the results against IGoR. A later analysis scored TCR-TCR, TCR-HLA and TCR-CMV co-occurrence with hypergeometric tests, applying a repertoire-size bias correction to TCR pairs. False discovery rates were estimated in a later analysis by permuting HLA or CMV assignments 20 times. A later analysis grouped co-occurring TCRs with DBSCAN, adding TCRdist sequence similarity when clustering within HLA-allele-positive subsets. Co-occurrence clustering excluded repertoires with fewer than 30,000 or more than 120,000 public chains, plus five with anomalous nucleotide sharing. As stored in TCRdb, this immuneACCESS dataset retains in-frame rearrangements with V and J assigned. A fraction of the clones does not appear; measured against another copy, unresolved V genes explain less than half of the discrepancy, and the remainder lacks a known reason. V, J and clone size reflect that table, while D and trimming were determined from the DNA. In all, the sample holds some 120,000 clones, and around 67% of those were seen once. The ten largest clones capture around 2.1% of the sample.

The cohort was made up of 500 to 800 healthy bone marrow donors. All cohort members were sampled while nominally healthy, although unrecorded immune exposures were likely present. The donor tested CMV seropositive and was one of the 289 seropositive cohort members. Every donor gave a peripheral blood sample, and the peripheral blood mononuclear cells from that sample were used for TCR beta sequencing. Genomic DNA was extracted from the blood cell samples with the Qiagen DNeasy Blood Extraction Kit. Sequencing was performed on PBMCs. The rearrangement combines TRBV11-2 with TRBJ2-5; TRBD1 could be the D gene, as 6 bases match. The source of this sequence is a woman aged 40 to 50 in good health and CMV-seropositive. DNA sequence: TGTGCCAGCAGCCCGACCCCCACAGGGCGGGAGACCCAGTACTTC. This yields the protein CASSPTPTGRETQYF.